The rows below give T cell receptor beta chains drawn from one sample of a study of T cell responses to AZD1222 COVID-19 vaccine. Repertoires were generated with immunoSEQ multiplex PCR, while TCRdb's copy carries only in-frame clones and drops some. Of about 54,000 clones in the sample, about 86% are singletons; the top ten hold about a tenth. The specimen comprised peripheral blood, sampled on day 0 of AZD1222 vaccination. Receptors originate from an adult in good health. CDR3s include the opening cysteine and the closing phenylalanine or tryptophan. Fields, in order: clone size, V gene, J gene, D gene, CDR3 DNA, CDR3 protein. A D gene is named only where the DNA matches it firmly. The size of a clone is reported for some rows only, either as once, few or many, or as a class for expanded clones.

-,TRBV6-5,TRBJ2-2,TRBD2,TGTGCCAGCAGTTTAGCGGGGGGGCTTGCCGGGGAGCTGTTTTTT,CASSLAGGLAGELFF
few,TRBV5-1,TRBJ1-4,-,TGCGCCAGCAGCAGGACGGGGAAGAATGAAAAACTGTTTTTT,CASSRTGKNEKLFF
-,TRBV4-2,TRBJ1-2,-,TGTGCCAGCAGCCAAGAGGCGGGGTTGGTTAACTATGGCTACACCTTC,CASSQEAGLVNYGYTF
-,TRBV5-1,TRBJ2-7,TRBD1,TGCGCCAGCAGCTTGGTGACAGGGAATAGCTACGAGCAGTACTTC,CASSLVTGNSYEQYF
-,TRBV6-5,TRBJ1-3,-,TGTGCCAGCAGGGCCGGGGACTCTGGAAACACCATATATTTT,CASRAGDSGNTIYF
-,TRBV6-5,TRBJ1-2,-,TGTGCCAGCAGTTACGGACAGAACTATGGCTACACCTTC,CASSYGQNYGYTF
-,TRBV2,TRBJ2-5,TRBD1,TGTGCCAGCAGGCAGGGGGCGGGGGAGACCCAGTACTTC,CASRQGAGETQYF
-,TRBV6-5,TRBJ1-2,TRBD1,TGTGCCAGCACCCAGGGGGCGAGCTATGGCTACACCTTC,CASTQGASYGYTF
-,TRBV5-6,TRBJ1-6,-,TGTGCCAGCAGCTTGGTGGCGTCACCCCTCCACTTT,CASSLVASPLHF
-,TRBV3-1/TRBV3-2,TRBJ2-7,-,TGTGCCAGCAGCCAAGAGCTCGGCAGGGCCCACGAGCAGTACTTC,CASSQELGRAHEQYF
-,TRBV6-1,TRBJ1-6,-,TGTGCCAGCAGTGACGTAGCACGACATAATTCACCCCTCCACTTT,CASSDVARHNSPLHF
-,TRBV2,TRBJ2-1,-,TGTGCCAGCACTTTGGAGGGGCTCGTAAACAATGAGCAGTTCTTC,CASTLEGLVNNEQFF
-,TRBV3-1/TRBV3-2,TRBJ2-7,-,TGTGCCAGCAGCCAAATCAGGGGCCACGAGCAGTACTTC,CASSQIRGHEQYF
-,TRBV4-1,TRBJ2-3,TRBD1,TGCGCCAGCAGTCACACCGGGACAGACTTTACAGATACGCAGTATTTT,CASSHTGTDFTDTQYF
-,TRBV11-2,TRBJ1-6,TRBD1,TGTGCCAGCAGCGAGGACAGGTTACGAGAGGTTAATTCACCCCTCCACTTT,CASSEDRLREVNSPLHF
-,TRBV28,TRBJ1-3,TRBD1,TGTGCCAGCAGTCCCCACAGGGGTCTAGCTGGAAACACCATATATTTT,CASSPHRGLAGNTIYF
-,TRBV2,TRBJ2-7,TRBD1,TGTGCCAGCAGGGAGGACAGGGGAGGCTACGAGCAGTACTTC,CASREDRGGYEQYF
-,TRBV27,TRBJ1-5,-,TGTGCCAGCAGTTTAAGGCAGGGCGGGCAGCCCCAGCATTTT,CASSLRQGGQPQHF
-,TRBV12-3/TRBV12-4,TRBJ1-2,-,TGTGCCAGCAGTCCGGGAGACTATGGCTACACCTTC,CASSPGDYGYTF
-,TRBV5-1,TRBJ2-2,TRBD2,TGCGCCAGCAGGATAGCGGGAGAGGTGACCGGGGAGCTGTTTTTT,CASRIAGEVTGELFF
once,TRBV7-2,TRBJ2-1,-,TGTGCCAGCAGCTCCCCTTCCGGGCCACGAAATGAGCAGTTCTTC,CASSSPSGPRNEQFF
-,TRBV5-1,TRBJ1-2,TRBD1,TGCGCCAGCAGCATTTCCGGGACAGATGGCTACACCTTC,CASSISGTDGYTF
-,TRBV13,TRBJ1-1,-,TGTGCCAGCAGCCAAAGAGACAGCCAATTAATGAACACTGAAGCTTTCTTT,CASSQRDSQLMNTEAFF
-,TRBV6-5,TRBJ1-2,-,TGTGCCAGCAGTTACTCGGGGGGGGATCCCTATGGCTACACCTTC,CASSYSGGDPYGYTF
-,TRBV11-3,TRBJ1-4,-,TGTGCCAGCAGCCGCCGGAATGAAAAACTGTTTTTT,CASSRRNEKLFF
-,TRBV15,TRBJ2-7,-,TGTGCCACCAGCAGAGATTACGGGGCTCCCTTAATAGGCTACGAGCAGTACTTC,CATSRDYGAPLIGYEQYF
-,TRBV6-5,TRBJ1-4,-,TGTGCCAGCAGTTATGGGCAGGGTAATGAAAAACTGTTTTTT,CASSYGQGNEKLFF
-,TRBV7-8,TRBJ2-7,-,TGTGCCAGCAGCTTAGCGTCTATCTCCTACGAGCAGTACTTC,CASSLASISYEQYF
-,TRBV7-9,TRBJ1-3,TRBD1,TGTGCCAGCAGCGGGCAGGGGGGGAGTAATGGAAACACCATATATTTT,CASSGQGGSNGNTIYF
-,TRBV2,TRBJ2-3,-,TGTGCCAGCAGGCCACAGGGATATCGGGCAGATACGCAGTATTTT,CASRPQGYRADTQYF
-,TRBV6-4,TRBJ2-5,-,TGTGCCAGCAGTGACGAGCAAGGGGAGACCCAGTACTTC,CASSDEQGETQYF
-,TRBV7-2,TRBJ1-5,TRBD1,TGTGCCAGCAGCTTAGTGTGGGACAGCCCCCAGCCCCAGCATTTT,CASSLVWDSPQPQHF
-,TRBV9,TRBJ2-1,TRBD1,TGTGCCAGCAGCGCCGGGACAGGGACCTACAATGAGCAGTTCTTC,CASSAGTGTYNEQFF
-,TRBV7-3,TRBJ2-5,TRBD1,TGTGCCAGCAGCTTAGGCAGGGGGCAAGAGACCCAGTACTTC,CASSLGRGQETQYF
-,TRBV7-2,TRBJ1-2,-,TGTGCCAGCAGCTTAGCCGCCGAGAGCTACACCTTC,CASSLAAESYTF
-,TRBV18,TRBJ1-2,-,TGTGCCAGCTCACCGGAGAGGGGACACCCAAGGGTGGGCTACACCTTC,CASSPERGHPRVGYTF
-,TRBV5-6,TRBJ1-5,-,TGTGCCAGCGGGATGGGTTTGGGGAGCAATCAGCCCCAGCATTTT,CASGMGLGSNQPQHF
-,TRBV5-1,TRBJ1-1,TRBD1,TGCGCCAGCAGCTTGCTGGCAGGGGGACGAAACACTGAAGCTTTCTTT,CASSLLAGGRNTEAFF
-,TRBV19,TRBJ1-2,-,TGTGCCAGTAGTGGAGGGGGAACGGGCAACTATGGCTACACCTTC,CASSGGGTGNYGYTF
-,TRBV28,TRBJ1-2,-,TGTGCCAGCAACAAAATCGCCTCATTTTATGGCTACACCTTC,CASNKIASFYGYTF
-,TRBV10-3,TRBJ2-3,-,TGTGCCATCAGTGAGGGGCTAGCACCTATAGATACGCAGTATTTT,CAISEGLAPIDTQYF
-,TRBV21-1,TRBJ1-2,-,TGTGCCAGCAAAATGGACGGAGACTATGGCTACACCTTC,CASKMDGDYGYTF
once,TRBV6-5,TRBJ1-3,TRBD1,TGTGCCAGCAGTTACTCTCGACAGGGAACCTCTGGGATGATATATTTT,CASSYSRQGTSGMIYF
few,TRBV14,TRBJ1-6,-,TGTGCCAGCAGCCAGGGGGACCCTCTACCCCTCCACTTT,CASSQGDPLPLHF
-,TRBV3-1/TRBV3-2,TRBJ1-2,-,TGTGCCAGCAGCCAAGCCCACAGGGTTGACTATGGCTACACCTTC,CASSQAHRVDYGYTF
-,TRBV12-5,TRBJ2-3,-,TGTGCTAGTGGCCGGACGGCTCTCGGTAGAACAGATACGCAGTATTTT,CASGRTALGRTDTQYF
once,TRBV27,TRBJ1-2,-,TGTGCCAGCAGCCCTCTCCCAGGGGACCAGGGCTACACCTTC,CASSPLPGDQGYTF
few,TRBV7-2,TRBJ1-2,-,TGTGCCAGCAGCTCAGACACCGGGCGCAACTATGGCTACACCTTC,CASSSDTGRNYGYTF
-,TRBV3-1/TRBV3-2,TRBJ1-3,-,TGTGCCAGCAGCCAAGCCCCTACCGTATACACCATATATTTT,CASSQAPTVYTIYF
-,TRBV29-1,TRBJ1-1,TRBD1,TGCAGCGTGTACAGGGGAAGGGTGAACACTGAAGCTTTCTTT,CSVYRGRVNTEAFF
-,TRBV7-2,TRBJ2-1,TRBD2,TGTGCCAGCAGGGATAGCGGGAGGGGCCATGAGCAGTTCTTC,CASRDSGRGHEQFF
-,TRBV4-1,TRBJ1-2,-,TGCGCCAGCAGCCTTTTGAGGGACTATGGCTACACCTTC,CASSLLRDYGYTF
-,TRBV25-1,TRBJ1-3,-,TGTGCCAGCAGTGGGGCTTGGGTCGGAAACACCATATATTTT,CASSGAWVGNTIYF
-,TRBV6-5,TRBJ1-4,-,TGTGCCAGCTCGTCCGGGGGATTAAGCGAAAAACTGTTTTTT,CASSSGGLSEKLFF
-,TRBV25-1,TRBJ2-2,-,TGTGCCAGCAGCCCAGATAGGGTATTGAACACCGGGGAGCTGTTTTTT,CASSPDRVLNTGELFF